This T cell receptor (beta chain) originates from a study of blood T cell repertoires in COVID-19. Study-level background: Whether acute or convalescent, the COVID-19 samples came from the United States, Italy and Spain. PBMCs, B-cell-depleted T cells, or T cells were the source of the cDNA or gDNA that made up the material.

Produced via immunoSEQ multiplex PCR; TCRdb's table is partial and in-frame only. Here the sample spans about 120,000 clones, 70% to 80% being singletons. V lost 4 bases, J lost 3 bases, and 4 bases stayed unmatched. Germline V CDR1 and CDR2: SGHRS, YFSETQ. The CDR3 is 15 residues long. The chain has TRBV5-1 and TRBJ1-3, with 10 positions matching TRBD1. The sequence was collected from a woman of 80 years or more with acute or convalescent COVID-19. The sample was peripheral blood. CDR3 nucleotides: TGCGCCAGCAGCATAGGGACAGGGGTTGGAAACACCATATATTTT. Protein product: CASSIGTGVGNTIYF.